A single sample is the source of the 2 T cell receptor beta chains below, sequenced in a study of T-cell reconstitution after alpha-beta-depleted transplantation in children. The TCRbeta library incorporated unique molecular identifiers. TCRdb re-called the PCR reads with MiXCR, one entry per CDR3 protein. The sample consists of 300,000 to 350,000 distinct CDR3 sequences, about 17% of them appearing once. Specimen: PBMCs, mostly from graft donor cells, collected 360 days after TCRalphabeta/CD19-depleted stem cell transplant. The receptors were gathered from a male patient between 2 and 9 years old who had a stem cell transplant for acute lymphoblastic leukemia, so the T cells may come from the graft donor.

This clonotype has ten or more counts. The chain uses TRBV5-1 and TRBJ2-3, with D possibly called TRBD1 or TRBD2 (5 bases each). Looked up from germline, CDR1 is SGHRS and CDR2 is YFSETQ. The CDR3 covers 14 residues. V shed 4 bases and J shed 3 bases, with 12 bases lying between them. CDR3: CASSVTRGTDTQYF. CDR3 DNA sequence: TGCGCCAGCAGCGTCACTAGGGGAACAGATACGCAGTATTTT.

This clonotype has more than one count but fewer than ten. The chain uses TRBV20-1 and TRBJ1-1; D unresolved. V dropped 0 bases and J dropped 8 bases, with 16 bases sitting between them. Germline CDR1 reads DFQATT; CDR2 reads SNEGSKA (reference sequence). This CDR3 comprises 14 residues. The CDR3 region has the DNA TGCAGTGCTAGAGATTTACCGACCTGGGCCGAAGCTTTCTTT. As protein: CSARDLPTWAEAFF.